This T cell receptor beta chain was sequenced during a study of blood T cell repertoires in COVID-19. Profiling relied on immunoSEQ multiplex PCR, and the TCRdb table lists in-frame clones only, not all of them. The sample lists roughly 150,000 clones, about 87% seen once, with 25% to 30% in the top ten. Only a few counts were recorded for this clone. Looked up from germline, CDR1 is SGHRS and CDR2 is YFSETQ. Trimming removed 7 bases from V and 5 bases from J; junction bases left unmatched: 5. The CDR3 sequence is 14 residues long. The chain is built from TRBV5-1 and TRBJ2-1; 11 bases match TRBD2. The sequence derives from a human donor in a cohort sampled during active COVID-19. Sequencing input: peripheral blood. CDR3 nucleotides: TGCGCCAGCTCTAGCGGGGGGCAAAACAATGAGCAGTTCTTC. Translated, it gives CASSSGGQNNEQFF.